This T cell receptor beta chain was captured in a study of cytomegalovirus exposure and HLA in healthy donors. Overall study results and limits: The classifier reportedly diagnosed cytomegalovirus status with high sensitivity and specificity.

PCR employed 60 Vbeta and 13 Jbeta primers. TCRdb's table, derived via immunoSEQ multiplex PCR, lists solely in-frame clones and lacks some. The sample gives about 150,000 clones, nearly 80% of which show up once; over 2% is in the top ten. This CDR3 is built from 12 residues. V was cut by 2 bases and J by 8 bases, with 9 bases left in between. Germline loops: CDR1 SGHVS, CDR2 FQNEAQ. As regards this clone: The antigen is not known.

The source is a man younger than 40 in good health and CMV-seronegative. This rearrangement joins TRBV7-8 to TRBJ1-2; D is unclear. The sample was PBMCs. The DNA for the CDR3 is TGTGCCAGCAGCTTATCTCTGCGAGGCTACACCTTC. As protein: CASSLSLRGYTF. The variable domain in full, completed from reference TRBV7-8 and TRBJ1-2, reads GAGVSQSPRYKVAKRGQDVALRCDPISGHVSLFWYQQALGQGPEFLTYFQNEAQLDKSGLPSDRFFAERPEGSVSTLKIQRTQQEDSAVYLCASSLSLRGYTFGSGTRLTVV.